What follows are 5 T cell receptor beta chains derived from one specimen sequenced in a study of blood T cell repertoires in COVID-19. Data came from immunoSEQ multiplex PCR; TCRdb stores just in-frame clones and leaves some out. The table lists 150,000 to 200,000 clones, more than 75% of them singletons. Sequencing used PBMCs or T cells enriched from blood (not recorded which). These receptors all stem from a woman aged 45-60 years who had recovered from COVID-19.

The sample holds a few counts of this clone. This chain joins TRBV27 and TRBJ1-5; 10 bases agree with TRBD1. Unmatched junction bases numbered 1, after V lost 2 bases and J lost 3 bases. CDR1 and CDR2 from the germline V gene are MNHEY and SMNVEV (reference sequence). The length of the CDR3 is 15 residues. The CDR3 region is CASSLGTGVNQPQHF. In DNA form, the CDR3 reads TGTGCCAGCAGTTTAGGGACAGGGGTCAATCAGCCCCAGCATTTT.

This clone has a single count. The chain is built from TRBV6-5 and TRBJ2-1, with 8 positions matching TRBD1. The CDR3 is 16 amino acids. J gave up 7 bases and V 0 bases, and 8 bases lay outside the gene matches. CDR1 and CDR2 from the germline V gene are MNHEY and SVGAGI. The CDR3 loop reads CASSYSRAGGANEQFF. CDR3 nucleotides: TGTGCCAGCAGTTACTCGAGGGCAGGGGGCGCAAATGAGCAGTTCTTC.

As for this clone: The same CDR3 is also encoded by other DNA sequences in this sample. The V call is TRBV30, the J call TRBJ2-1, with no clear D. The V gene's germline CDR1 is GTSNPN and CDR2 SVGIG (reference sequence). The CDR3 runs 13 residues. Between the trimmed V and J ends, which lost 0 bases and 3 bases, there was a span of 6 bases. The CDR3 DNA follows: TGTGCCTGGAGTGTAGGAGACTACAATGAGCAGTTCTTC. Encoded protein: CAWSVGDYNEQFF.

This chain links TRBV5-1 with TRBJ2-7; 9 bases are shared with TRBD2. CDR1 is SGHRS, CDR2 YFSETQ, per germline. This CDR3 has 13 residues. The J segment lost 3 bases and the V segment lost 4 bases, leaving 2 bases of the junction unmatched. The CDR3 is CASSPSGIYEQYF. The CDR3 coding sequence is TGCGCCAGCAGCCCTAGCGGGATCTACGAGCAGTACTTC.

The V and J genes are TRBV2 and TRBJ1-6; D unresolved. Trimming removed 1 base from V and 7 bases from J, with 8 bases in between. The length of the CDR3 is 14 residues. The germline CDR1 and CDR2 sequences are SNHLY and FYNNEI. The chain's CDR3 is CASSEVGRNSPLHF. The CDR3 DNA is TGTGCCAGCAGTGAAGTGGGGAGAAATTCACCCCTCCACTTT.